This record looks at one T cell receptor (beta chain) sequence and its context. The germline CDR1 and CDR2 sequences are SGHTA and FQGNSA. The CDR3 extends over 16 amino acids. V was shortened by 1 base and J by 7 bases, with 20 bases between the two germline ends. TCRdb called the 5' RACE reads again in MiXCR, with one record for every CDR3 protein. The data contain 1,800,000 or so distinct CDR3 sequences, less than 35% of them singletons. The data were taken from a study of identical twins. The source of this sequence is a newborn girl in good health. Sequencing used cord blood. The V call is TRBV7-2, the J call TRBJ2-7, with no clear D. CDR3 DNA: TGTGCCAGCAGCTTAGTTTCAGTTAGCCTTGACAATGAGCAGTACTTC. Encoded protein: CASSLVSVSLDNEQYF. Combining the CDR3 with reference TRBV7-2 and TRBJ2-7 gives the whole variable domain GAGVSQSPSNKVTEKGKDVELRCDPISGHTALYWYRQSLGQGLEFLIYFQGNSAPDKSGLPSDRFSAERTGGSVSTLTIQRTQQEDSAVYLCASSLVSVSLDNEQYFGPGTRLTVT.